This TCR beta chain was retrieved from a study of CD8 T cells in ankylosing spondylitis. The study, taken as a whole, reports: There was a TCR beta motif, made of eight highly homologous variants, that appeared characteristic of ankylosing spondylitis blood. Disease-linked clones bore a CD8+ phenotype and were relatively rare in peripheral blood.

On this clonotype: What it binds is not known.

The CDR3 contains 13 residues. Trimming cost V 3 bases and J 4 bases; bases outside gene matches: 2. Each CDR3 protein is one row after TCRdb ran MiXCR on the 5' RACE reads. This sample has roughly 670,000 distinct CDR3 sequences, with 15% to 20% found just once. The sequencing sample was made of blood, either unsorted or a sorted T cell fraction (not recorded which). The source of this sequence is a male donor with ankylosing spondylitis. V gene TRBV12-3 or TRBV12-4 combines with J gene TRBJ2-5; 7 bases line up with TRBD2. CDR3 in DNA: TGTGCCAGCAGTTTCGCTAGCGGAGAGACCCAGTACTTC. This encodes CASSFASGETQYF.